This is a list of T cell receptor beta chains from one sample in a study of graft-versus-host responses after intestinal transplantation. These TCRs are of unknown antigen specificity. Assay used: immunoSEQ multiplex PCR; TCRdb lists only in-frame clones, some missing. The sample shows 40,000 to 45,000 clones, approximately 95% of them seen only once. The material was unstimulated CD8+ T cells sorted from spleen or lymph node cells, obtained before transplant. These receptors were collected from a human donor who was the organ donor for an intestinal transplant. The CDR3 runs from the conserved cysteine through the conserved F or W. The order of the fields is D gene, V gene, J gene, clone size, CDR3 protein, CDR3 DNA. A D gene is named only where the DNA matches it firmly. Clone size, where shown, is once, few, many, or a class for clones that have expanded.

>.|TRBV5-8|TRBJ1-5|.
CASSLDNQPQHF
TGTGCCAGCAGCTTGGACAATCAGCCCCAGCATTTT
>TRBD1|TRBV10-3|TRBJ2-1|once
CAISRTGGNEQFF
TGTGCCATCAGCCGGACAGGGGGCAATGAGCAGTTCTTC
>.|TRBV7-8|TRBJ1-2|.
CASSLAYMQGPFNGYTF
TGTGCCAGCAGCTTAGCCTACATGCAGGGGCCCTTCAATGGCTACACCTTC
>.|TRBV27|TRBJ1-5|.
CASSLRLSNQPQHF
TGTGCCAGCAGTTTGCGGCTTAGCAATCAGCCCCAGCATTTT
>TRBD1|TRBV27|TRBJ2-7|.
CASSFRARGQGEQYF
TGTGCCAGCAGTTTTCGGGCGAGGGGGCAGGGCGAGCAGTACTTC
>.|TRBV4-1|TRBJ1-1|.
CASSQDRALPLSQAFF
TGCGCCAGCAGCCAAGATCGGGCTTTACCCTTGTCTCAGGCTTTCTTT
>.|TRBV4-2|TRBJ2-2|.
CASSQDSSGELFF
TGTGCCAGCAGCCAAGATTCCAGCGGGGAGCTGTTTTTT
>.|TRBV5-1|TRBJ2-7|.
CASTRGHEQYF
TGCGCCAGCACGCGGGGCCACGAGCAGTACTTC
>.|TRBV19|TRBJ2-7|.
CASSIARDGYEQYF
TGTGCCAGTAGTATAGCCAGGGATGGCTACGAGCAGTACTTC
>TRBD1|TRBV6-9|TRBJ1-1|.
CASRSGTGDRYTEAFF
TGTGCCAGCAGGTCCGGGACAGGGGATCGTTACACTGAAGCTTTCTTT
>TRBD1|TRBV27|TRBJ1-2|once
CASMPGGGYGYTF
TGTGCCAGCATGCCAGGGGGTGGCTATGGCTACACCTTC
>.|TRBV19|TRBJ1-5|.
CASSNSNQPQHF
TGTGCCAGTAGTAATAGCAATCAGCCCCAGCATTTT
>TRBD2|TRBV5-1|TRBJ2-1|.
CASSSIPTSGGAYEQFF
TGCGCCAGCAGCTCTATACCTACTAGCGGGGGGGCATATGAGCAGTTCTTC
>TRBD1|TRBV5-4|TRBJ1-1|.
CASSGGTGGIEAFF
TGTGCCAGCAGCGGGGGGACAGGGGGTATTGAAGCTTTCTTT
>.|TRBV29-1|TRBJ2-2|.
CSVPRTTGELFF
TGCAGCGTTCCCAGAACTACCGGGGAGCTGTTTTTT
>.|TRBV4-2|TRBJ1-2|.
CASSQELGGWGDYGYTF
TGTGCCAGCAGCCAGGAGCTTGGGGGCTGGGGGGACTATGGCTACACCTTC
>.|TRBV27|TRBJ2-2|.
CATRIQGNSNTGELFF
TGTGCCACGCGTATTCAGGGCAATTCGAACACCGGGGAGCTGTTTTTT
>.|TRBV18|TRBJ2-2|.
CASSSYFGELFF
TGTGCCAGCTCATCTTATTTCGGGGAGCTGTTTTTT
>.|TRBV11-2|TRBJ2-5|.
CASSLTGGPSGETQYF
TGTGCCAGCAGCTTAACGGGGGGCCCCTCGGGAGAGACCCAGTACTTC
>.|TRBV27|TRBJ2-1|.
CASTGGTFYSEQFF
TGTGCCAGCACAGGGGGGACCTTCTACAGTGAGCAGTTCTTC
>TRBD1|TRBV27|TRBJ2-7|.
CASSQTGSYEQYF
TGTGCCAGCAGTCAGACAGGGTCCTACGAGCAGTACTTC
>.|TRBV10-2|TRBJ1-1|.
CASSEPMDWGTEAFF
TGCGCCAGCAGTGAGCCCATGGACTGGGGCACTGAAGCTTTCTTT
>TRBD1|TRBV4-3|TRBJ2-3|.
CASSQDDRGPDTQYF
TGCGCCAGCAGCCAAGACGACAGGGGGCCGGATACGCAGTATTTT
>.|TRBV7-8|TRBJ2-5|.
CASSLAGPNWGETQYF
TGTGCCAGCAGCTTAGCGGGACCCAATTGGGGGGAGACCCAGTACTTC